The source of this T cell receptor beta chain is a study of blood T cell repertoires in COVID-19. Study-level information: Whether acute or convalescent, the COVID-19 samples came from the United States, Italy and Spain.

V was pared by 2 bases and J by 5 bases, with 12 bases of the junction left unmatched. The length of the CDR3 is 17 residues. Germline assignment: CDR1 SEHNR and CDR2 FQNEAQ (reference sequence). The data were produced by immunoSEQ multiplex PCR, yet TCRdb's version contains in-frame clones alone and is incomplete. The sample includes about 200,000 clones, roughly 85% of them seen just once. This chain links TRBV7-9 with TRBJ2-1, with 7 bases identical to TRBD2. This TCR was sampled from a woman in her forties with acute COVID-19. What was sequenced was PBMCs or T cells enriched from blood (not recorded which). CDR3 coding DNA: TGTGCCAGCAGCTTAACGGCTAGCGGTTACGTCCACAATGAGCAGTTCTTC. Encoded protein: CASSLTASGYVHNEQFF.